The text below deals with one T cell receptor (beta chain). These data originate in a study of blood T cell repertoires in COVID-19. Study at large: Whether acute or convalescent, the COVID-19 samples came from the United States, Italy and Spain. T cells, B-cell-depleted T cells, or PBMCs supplied cDNA or gDNA.

CDR3 size: 16 residues. Trimming pared 0 bases from V and 4 bases from J, leaving 17 bases between. Germline V lookup: CDR1 SGHRS, CDR2 YFSETQ. In Cohort 3, a recovered donor had either two negative PCRs, clearance, or symptom resolution. Profiled with immunoSEQ multiplex PCR; TCRdb holds only in-frame clones, not every one. This repertoire shows about 310,000 clones, roughly 87% found once; its top ten account for about 8.9%. Sequenced sample: PBMCs or T cells enriched from blood (not recorded which). The sequence was collected from a woman under 30 who had recovered from COVID-19. The chain carries TRBV5-1 and TRBJ2-7, with D possibly matching TRBD2 (7 bases). The CDR3 here is CASSLEAGRGPYEQYF. CDR3 in DNA: TGCGCCAGCAGCTTGGAGGCGGGGCGGGGGCCTTACGAGCAGTACTTC.